This is a list of T cell receptor beta chains from one sample in a study of cytomegalovirus exposure and HLA in healthy donors. The data were produced by immunoSEQ multiplex PCR, yet TCRdb's version contains in-frame clones alone and is incomplete. The repertoire has 75,000 to 100,000 clones, approximately 7.6% of them found once; the top ten carry about 2.3%. What was sequenced was PBMCs. The source is a man aged 50 to 60 in good health and CMV-seronegative. Each CDR3 is given with its conserved first and last residue. D genes are given only for firm matches. Size is omitted from some rows. Given values are once, few, many or a class for expanded clones.

TRBD2,TRBJ2-6,TRBV28,few,TGTGCCAGCAGTTTAAGGGAGGGCCGCTCTGGGGCCAACGTCCTGACTTTC,CASSLREGRSGANVLTF
TRBD1,TRBJ1-2,TRBV5-1,.,TGCGCCAGCAGCTCAACCACAGGGGGCAATGGCTACACCTTC,CASSSTTGGNGYTF
TRBD2,TRBJ2-3,TRBV4-1,few,TGCGCCAGCAGCCAAGGGGGTAGAGGGACTAGCGTCTTCCCTAGCACAGATACGCAGTATTTT,CASSQGGRGTSVFPSTDTQYF
.,TRBJ1-3,TRBV30,.,TGTGCCTGTATGACCTCAGGGTCTGGAAACACCATATATTTT,CACMTSGSGNTIYF
TRBD2,TRBJ2-7,TRBV2,few,TGTGCCAGCAGTGAGGGAGGGCCCGAGCAGTACTTC,CASSEGGPEQYF
TRBD1,TRBJ2-3,TRBV2,.,TGTGCCACCGGACTGACAGGGTTTAGCACAGATACGCAGTATTTT,CATGLTGFSTDTQYF
.,TRBJ2-3,TRBV13,few,TGTGCCAGCAGCTTAGGCATGGCAACAGATACGCAGTATTTT,CASSLGMATDTQYF
.,TRBJ2-2,TRBV15,few,TGTGCCACCAGCGAAAGGGGGAACACCGGGGAGCTGTTTTTT,CATSERGNTGELFF
.,TRBJ2-1,TRBV27,few,TGTGCCAGCAGTTTACAGGGCATGGGCGATGAGCAGTTCTTC,CASSLQGMGDEQFF
TRBD2,TRBJ2-1,TRBV27,few,TGTGCCAGCAGTTTATACCTCGGACTAGCGGGGAACAATGAGCAGTTCTTC,CASSLYLGLAGNNEQFF
TRBD2,TRBJ2-3,TRBV7-2,.,TGTGCCAGCAGCTTGGGACTAGGCACAGATACGCAGTATTTT,CASSLGLGTDTQYF
TRBD2,TRBJ2-5,TRBV27,.,TGTGCCAGCAGAAAAGGCGGGGGGAGCGGGACCCAGTACTTC,CASRKGGGSGTQYF
.,TRBJ2-1,TRBV29-1,.,TGCAGCTTACGACGGACACAAACCTACAATGAGCAGTTCTTC,CSLRRTQTYNEQFF
TRBD2,TRBJ2-5,TRBV27,.,TGTGCCAGCAGTCCCATTATAGGCCTAGCGGGAGGGGGGCAAGAGACCCAGTACTTC,CASSPIIGLAGGGQETQYF
TRBD1,TRBJ1-2,TRBV14,.,TGTGCCAGCAGCCCATCCACGGGACAGGGTTCTGGCTACACCTTC,CASSPSTGQGSGYTF
.,TRBJ2-6,TRBV9,.,TGTGCCAGCAGCATGCGAAGCTCTGGGGCCAACGTCCTGACTTTC,CASSMRSSGANVLTF
TRBD1,TRBJ1-2,TRBV28,.,TGTGCCAGCAAACCGGGACAGGGGGTTTACACCTTC,CASKPGQGVYTF
TRBD2,TRBJ2-4,TRBV5-1,.,TGCGCCAGCAGCTTGGGAGCGGGGGGGCATAACATTCAGTACTTC,CASSLGAGGHNIQYF